This T cell receptor beta chain was identified during a study of T cells in Graves' hyperthyroidism and ophthalmopathy. In the study overall: It was at initial diagnosis, before any treatment, that peripheral blood was collected.

This clonotype was detected ten times or more. Its antigen is undetermined. RNA transcripts served as the template for amplifying TCR beta CDR3 regions. Initially, a first-round RT-PCR of the TCR CDR3 employed the HTBI primer set. TCRdb re-analysed the multiplex PCR reads in MiXCR, keeping a single row per CDR3 protein. Among over 700,000 distinct CDR3 sequences listed, approximately 18% were seen once. Overall study findings and caveats: Before onset, by a median of about six months, the model predicted ophthalmopathy. A model using 13 V-J features told ophthalmopathy apart from stable hyperthyroidism.

The CDR3 spans 14 residues. Germline assignment: CDR1 SGHNT and CDR2 YENEEA. V was shortened by 1 base and J by 5 bases, with 11 bases between the two germline ends. Researchers barred patients who had uncontrolled infection, other autoimmune disease, pregnancy or lactation. The sequenced material came from blood. The chain employs TRBV11-3 and TRBJ2-5, with D unresolved. The sequence came from a woman aged 45-59 years with Graves' hyperthyroidism that later progressed to Graves' ophthalmopathy. CDR3 sequence reads: CASSLGPERETQYF. CDR3 DNA sequence: TGTGCCAGCAGCTTAGGACCTGAAAGGGAGACCCAGTACTTC.